This TCR beta chain was documented in a study of CD8+ T cells in alopecia areata. RNA was isolated and reverse transcribed to cDNA, the sequencing template. The data were produced by immunoSEQ multiplex PCR, yet TCRdb's version contains in-frame clones alone and is incomplete. The sample comprises more than 100,000 clones, around 50% of which are singletons, and 4.5% rests with the top ten. The trim removed 4 bases at V and 3 bases at J, leaving 5 bases unmatched. The CDR3 totals 14 residues. Germline CDR1 is LGHNA and CDR2 is YSLEER. PBMCs served as the source from which CD4+ and CD8+ T cells were sorted.

The TCR was taken from a human donor with alopecia areata. The rearrangement uses TRBV4-3 and TRBJ2-5; 7 nucleotides match TRBD2. Source: CD4+ T cells sorted from blood, taken at week 0. CDR3 nucleotide sequence: TGCGCCAGCAGCCTGAAAGGGAGGGAAGAGACCCAGTACTTC. Its protein is CASSLKGREETQYF.